These 24 T cell receptor beta chains came from one sample sequenced in a study of shared clonotypes between healthy human individuals. The repertoire was sequenced with immunoSEQ multiplex PCR; TCRdb's copy has only in-frame clones and lacks some. Of 650,000 to 800,000 clones listed, 92% were seen once; the top ten hold 24%. Naive CD8 isolation took CD45RO-negative cells positively selected for CCR7 and excluded terminally differentiated effector memory CD45RA+ cells. The sequencing sample was made of naive CD8+ T cells sorted from blood. The receptors shown here come from a man under 40 in good health.

The chain is built from TRBV6-5 and TRBJ2-1; TRBD1 matches at 8 bases. Trimming removed 6 bases from V and 4 bases from J; junction bases left unmatched: 5. The CDR3 is 14 amino acids. Germline CDR1 and CDR2: MNHEY and SVGAGI. CDR3 coding DNA: TGTGCCAGCAGGGCGACAGGGGCATACAATGAGCAGTTCTTC. This translates into CASRATGAYNEQFF.

This clone was seen a single time. V is TRBV10-3 and J is TRBJ1-3; D uncertain. The CDR3 has 17 amino acids. CDR1 is ENHRY and CDR2 is SYGVKD in the germline V gene. V was cut by 0 bases and J by 2 bases, with 14 bases left in between. The CDR3 loop is CAISESLGYEAGNTIYF. The DNA of the CDR3 is TGTGCCATCAGTGAGTCGTTAGGGTATGAGGCTGGAAACACCATATATTTT.

This rearrangement joins TRBV30 to TRBJ1-1; no reliable D call. This CDR3 contains 15 residues. The V gene's germline CDR1 is GTSNPN and CDR2 SVGIG (reference sequence). The germline V and J ends were trimmed by 0 bases and 0 bases, with 11 bases remaining between them. The CDR3 region has the DNA TGTGCCTGGAGTGTAGAGGTAGTGATGAACACTGAAGCTTTCTTT. Translated, it gives CAWSVEVVMNTEAFF.

The chain employs TRBV7-2 and TRBJ2-7, with 13 bases matching TRBD2. Germline CDR1 and CDR2: SGHTA and FQGNSA. V lost 4 bases to trimming and J lost 4 bases; unmatched junction nucleotides: 1. This CDR3 region has 14 residues. The CDR3 reads CASSWTSGSYEQYF. DNA for the CDR3: TGTGCCAGCAGCTGGACTAGCGGGAGTTACGAGCAGTACTTC.

This chain connects TRBV2 to TRBJ1-2; TRBD1 is a possible D gene (5 bases). This CDR3 comprises 14 residues. Trimming cost V 5 bases and J 0 bases, with 10 bases left between them. The germline V gene has CDR1 SNHLY and CDR2 FYNNEI. The CDR3 spells CASSKQESNYGYTF. The CDR3 DNA reads TGTGCCAGCAGTAAACAGGAGTCTAACTATGGCTACACCTTC.

This clone has just one count. The chain recombines TRBV15 with TRBJ2-3, with 7 bases fitting TRBD2. CDR3 length: 16 amino acids. The V gene's germline CDR1 is LNHNV and CDR2 YYDKDF (reference sequence). J was trimmed by 2 bases and V by 1 base; bases with no gene match: 6. The CDR3 nucleotides are TGTGCCACCAGCAGAGGCCTTGCGGGAGCCACAGATACGCAGTATTTT. It is translated as CATSRGLAGATDTQYF.

The rearrangement uses TRBV14 and TRBJ2-1; 9 bases map to TRBD2. Germline CDR1 and CDR2: SGHDN and FVKESK. The CDR3 loop spans 18 amino acids. The ends lost 0 bases at V and 5 bases at J; junction bases unmatched: 11. The CDR3: CASSQDPRLAEDDNEQFF. In DNA, the CDR3 is TGTGCCAGCAGCCAAGATCCTCGACTAGCGGAGGACGACAATGAGCAGTTCTTC.

This sequence joins TRBV7-2 and TRBJ2-5; D ambiguous. Trimming shortened V by 5 bases and J by 1 base, and 5 bases separated the two germline ends. Germline lookup yields CDR1 SGHTA and CDR2 FQGNSA. CDR3 size: 12 residues. Written as DNA, the CDR3 is TGTGCCAGCAGCCCAACCCAAGAGACCCAGTACTTC. Protein sequence: CASSPTQETQYF.

This chain uses TRBV29-1 with TRBJ2-3, with D unresolved. The CDR3 runs 14 residues. Looked up from germline, CDR1 is SQVTM and CDR2 is ANQGSEA. Trimming stripped 4 bases from V and 5 bases from J, with 16 bases between. The CDR3 loop is CSVVWAERGDTQYF. CDR3 DNA: TGCAGCGTTGTATGGGCAGAACGAGGAGATACGCAGTATTTT.

Points on this clone: This same CDR3 is encoded by further DNA sequences in the sample. The chain has TRBV9 and TRBJ2-7; TRBD1 agrees at 10 bases. The germline V gene encodes CDR1 SGDLS and CDR2 YYNGEE. Trimming took 2 bases from V and 4 from J; bases not matched to a gene: 3. The CDR3 extends over 14 amino acids. As DNA, the CDR3 is TGTGCCAGCAGCGTGGGGGACAGGGGTTACGAGCAGTACTTC. Translation: CASSVGDRGYEQYF.

This clone was detected only once. The V call is TRBV4-3, the J call TRBJ1-4; 7 bases fit TRBD1. The J segment lost 6 bases and the V segment lost 0 bases, leaving 4 bases of the junction unmatched. CDR3 length: 15 residues. Per germline, CDR1 LGHNA and CDR2 YSLEER. The CDR3 DNA reads as TGCGCCAGCAGCCAAGATGGAGGGACAGATGAAAAACTGTTTTTT. Its translation is CASSQDGGTDEKLFF.

V gene TRBV6-6 combines with J gene TRBJ1-5; D is unresolved. Germline CDR1 is MNHNY and CDR2 is SVGAGI (reference sequence). The CDR3 contains 13 residues. The V gene lost 5 bases and the J gene lost 6 bases, with 11 bases spanning the gap. This chain's CDR3 is CASSPGVIQPQHF. The CDR3 DNA follows: TGTGCCAGCAGTCCCGGAGTAATTCAGCCCCAGCATTTT.

This chain joins TRBV4-1 and TRBJ2-2; 7 bases agree with TRBD1. The CDR3 is made up of 17 amino acids. Germline-derived CDR1 and CDR2 are MGHRA and YSYEKL. V was pared by 0 bases and J by 1 base, with 5 bases of the junction left unmatched. The CDR3 reads CASSQEQGTMNTGELFF. The CDR3, as DNA: TGCGCCAGCAGCCAAGAACAGGGGACGATGAACACCGGGGAGCTGTTTTTT.

This clone is a singleton in its sample. The gene calls are TRBV7-9 and TRBJ2-3; D is unresolved. Germline lookup yields CDR1 SEHNR and CDR2 FQNEAQ (reference sequence). The length of the CDR3 is 12 residues. The V and J ends lost 5 bases and 8 bases respectively, with 11 bases between them. In DNA, the CDR3 is TGTGCCAGCAGCCAGGTGATGGGTACGCAGTATTTT. It yields the protein CASSQVMGTQYF.

A remark on this clone: This sample also contains other DNA sequences that code for the same CDR3. The chain employs TRBV29-1 and TRBJ2-7, with D perhaps matching TRBD2 (6 bases). Germline CDR1 SQVTM, CDR2 ANQGSEA. V lost 1 base and J 7 bases, leaving 11 bases between the germline ends. CDR3 length: 12 residues. CDR3 nucleotides: TGCAGCGTTGAAGGGCGGGGCTTTGAGCAGTACTTC. Translated, it gives CSVEGRGFEQYF.

The genes are TRBV7-8 and TRBJ1-1; TRBD1 might be the D (6 bases). Trimming took 5 bases from V and 3 from J, leaving 16 bases between them. The CDR3 is made up of 15 amino acids. Germline lookup yields CDR1 SGHVS and CDR2 FQNEAQ. The CDR3: CASSQGFGGDTEAFF. The CDR3 nucleotides read TGTGCCAGCAGCCAGGGGTTCGGGGGAGACACTGAAGCTTTCTTT.

J is TRBJ1-5 and V is TRBV2; D may be TRBD1 (5 bases). V was trimmed by 6 bases and J by 4 bases, leaving 10 bases between them. Germline-derived CDR1 and CDR2 are SNHLY and FYNNEI. This CDR3 is 13 amino acids long. This CDR3 reads CASSLGPNQPQHF. Written as DNA, the CDR3 is TGTGCCAGCAGCCTGGGGCCTAATCAGCCCCAGCATTTT. Filled out from reference TRBV2 and TRBJ1-5, the complete variable domain reads EPEVTQTPSHQVTQMGQEVILRCVPISNHLYFYWYRQILGQKVEFLVSFYNNEISEKSEIFDDQFSVERPDGSNFTLKIRSTKLEDSAMYFCASSLGPNQPQHFGDGTRLSIL.

The chain links TRBV7-2 to TRBJ2-1; the D gene is possibly TRBD2 (5 bases). The germline V and J ends were trimmed by 8 bases and 11 bases, with 10 bases remaining between them. CDR1 SGHTA and CDR2 FQGNSA come from the germline V gene. The CDR3 is 10 residues long. CDR3 bases: TGTGCCAGCCTTCGAGGGAAGCAGTTCTTC. Its translation is CASLRGKQFF.

The chain recombines TRBV10-3 with TRBJ2-7, with TRBD2 as a possible D gene (6 bases). Germline V gives CDR1 ENHRY, CDR2 SYGVKD. V lost 0 bases, J lost 5 bases, and 14 bases lay in between. The CDR3 totals 15 residues. The CDR3 spells CAISESDGRGNEQYF. CDR3 nucleotides: TGTGCCATCAGTGAGTCGGACGGGCGGGGCAACGAGCAGTACTTC.

The chain couples TRBV7-9 to TRBJ2-4, with D hard to call. The CDR3 length is 14 residues. Trimming shortened V by 1 base and J by 6 bases, and 10 bases separated the two germline ends. CDR1 SEHNR and CDR2 FQNEAQ come from the germline V gene (reference sequence). The CDR3: CASSLVRGSNIQYF. CDR3 nucleotide sequence: TGTGCCAGCAGCTTAGTACGTGGGTCAAACATTCAGTACTTC.

The chain couples TRBV27 to TRBJ2-7, with no clear D. The CDR3 has 16 amino acids. Germline V gene sequence: CDR1 MNHEY, CDR2 SMNVEV (reference sequence). V gave up 5 bases and J gave up 0 bases, with 17 bases separating them. CDR3 bases: TGTGCCAGCAGTCCCCGTCCTGCATTGGCCTCCTACGAGCAGTACTTC. This encodes CASSPRPALASYEQYF.

The J gene is TRBJ1-2, the V gene TRBV7-9; 12 bases agree with TRBD1. Looked up from germline, CDR1 is SEHNR and CDR2 is FQNEAQ (reference sequence). V lost 1 base to trimming and J lost 2 bases; unmatched junction nucleotides: 5. This CDR3 region has 17 residues. The CDR3 DNA reads TGTGCCAGCAGCTTAGTGGGACAGGGGGCGAGCAACTATGGCTACACCTTC. It specifies CASSLVGQGASNYGYTF.

This chain connects TRBV5-1 to TRBJ2-7, with a tentative D call TRBD1 (5 bases). Looked up from germline, CDR1 is SGHRS and CDR2 is YFSETQ. V gave up 1 base and J gave up 2 bases, with 10 bases separating them. The CDR3 totals 14 residues. CDR3 coding DNA: TGCGCCAGCAGCTTGACTGGGGCTCCCTACGAGCAGTACTTC. Encoded protein: CASSLTGAPYEQYF.

The chain carries TRBV27 and TRBJ2-1, with 14 positions matching TRBD2. Germline assignment: CDR1 MNHEY and CDR2 SMNVEV (reference sequence). The CDR3 contains 17 residues. The junction had 8 bases not matched to a gene; V was cut back by 0 bases and J by 10 bases. For the CDR3, the DNA is TGTGCCAGCAGTTTATCCTTTGGGACTAGCGGGAGAGGAGAGCAGTTCTTC. Residues: CASSLSFGTSGRGEQFF.